These 6 T cell receptor beta chains were all obtained from the same sample, sequenced in a study of cytomegalovirus exposure and HLA in healthy donors (dated by TCRdb to about 2017). Library preparation was by the immunoSEQ multiplex PCR assay. For the multiplex PCR, a mixture combining 60 forward primers for TCR Vbeta segments and 13 reverse primers for TCR Jbeta segments was used. The table was pulled from immuneACCESS by TCRdb, which kept in-frame rearrangements only. Such tables lose some clones; where checked, under half of the loss comes from unresolved V genes, and the rest has no known cause. This sample is represented by about 130,000 clones; around 78% of them were singletons. The biggest ten clones account for 1.5% of the sample. The sequenced sample consisted of PBMCs. The receptors originated from a woman aged 18-30 years in good health and CMV-seronegative.

The chain combines TRBV12-5 with TRBJ1-1; TRBD1 matches 8 bases. Germline loops: CDR1 LGHNT, CDR2 FRNRAP. The CDR3 totals 16 residues. V trimming: 1 base; J trimming: 2 bases; junction bases outside the gene matches: 6. The CDR3: CASGLGPTGVNTEAFF. Here the CDR3 DNA reads TGTGCTAGTGGTTTGGGACCGACAGGGGTTAACACTGAAGCTTTCTTT.

J is TRBJ2-1 and V is TRBV30, with TRBD2 identical over 10 bases. The CDR3 is made up of 15 amino acids. The V gene's germline CDR1 is GTSNPN and CDR2 SVGIG (reference sequence). V was pared by 0 bases and J by 7 bases, with 6 bases of the junction left unmatched. In DNA form, the CDR3 reads TGTGCCTGGAGTGTAAAACTAGCGGGATGGAATGAGCAGTTCTTC. Residues: CAWSVKLAGWNEQFF.

The rearrangement uses TRBV6-6 and TRBJ2-5; a weak D match, TRBD1 (5 bases). V was shortened by 0 bases and J by 2 bases, with 10 bases between the two germline ends. The CDR3 is made up of 15 amino acids. Germline lookup yields CDR1 MNHNY and CDR2 SVGAGI (reference sequence). As DNA, the CDR3 is TGTGCCAGCAGTTACTCGACGACAGCGCAAGAGACCCAGTACTTC. It is translated as CASSYSTTAQETQYF.

The V call is TRBV6-1, the J call TRBJ1-3, with D unclear. This CDR3 has 12 residues. V was cut by 4 bases and J by 2 bases, with 3 bases left in between. Germline V lookup: CDR1 MNHNS, CDR2 SASEGT. In nucleotides, the CDR3 is TGTGCCAGCAGTGGGCCTGGAAACACCATATATTTT. Translation: CASSGPGNTIYF.

The table lists this clone with many counts. Other DNA sequences in the same sample also yield this CDR3. CDR3 protein: CASSLGAGGGYTF. CDR3 sequence (DNA): TGCGCCAGCAGCTTGGGGGCAGGGGGAGGCTACACCTTC. The chain is built from TRBV5-1 and TRBJ1-2; 7 bases agree with TRBD1. There are 13 residues in the CDR3. CDR1 SGHRS and CDR2 YFSETQ come from the germline V gene. The ends lost 0 bases at V and 8 bases at J; junction bases unmatched: 4.

The rearrangement links TRBV5-4 to TRBJ2-1, with 10 bases that match TRBD2. CDR1 SGHNT and CDR2 YYREEE come from the germline V gene (reference sequence). This CDR3 contains 16 residues. With 4 bases clipped from V and 7 bases from J, the junction kept 11 bases outside the gene matches. The CDR3 loop is CASSGGLAGALNEQFF. The CDR3 bases are TGTGCCAGCAGCGGCGGTCTAGCGGGAGCCCTTAATGAGCAGTTCTTC.